What follows is one T cell receptor (beta chain) and its context. Antigen: not known. The data originate from a study of cytomegalovirus exposure and HLA in healthy donors. The study, taken as a whole, reports: Some TCR beta chains (more than 150 of them) were listed as cytomegalovirus-associated. Most of the CMV-associated TCR beta chains (in a later analysis) appeared to be HLA-restricted. TCR beta V- and J-gene trimming, according to a later analysis, was linked to a missense DCLRE1C variant.

Use of 60 Vbeta and 13 Jbeta primers characterized the PCR. The table came from immunoSEQ multiplex PCR; TCRdb's copy has only in-frame clones and leaves some out. The sample shows roughly 200,000 clones, about 9.4% of them seen only once. The CDR3 contains 15 residues. V lost 3 bases to trimming and J lost 4 bases; unmatched junction nucleotides: 5. CDR1 SGHRS and CDR2 YFSETQ come from the germline V gene. Material for sequencing was PBMCs. The TCR sequence derives from a woman aged 25 to 45 in good health and CMV-seropositive. The chain employs TRBV5-1 and TRBJ2-3; 10 bases match TRBD2. The CDR3 coding sequence is TGCGCCAGCAGCTACTCTAGCGGGAGTGCAGATACGCAGTATTTT. Translated: CASSYSSGSADTQYF.